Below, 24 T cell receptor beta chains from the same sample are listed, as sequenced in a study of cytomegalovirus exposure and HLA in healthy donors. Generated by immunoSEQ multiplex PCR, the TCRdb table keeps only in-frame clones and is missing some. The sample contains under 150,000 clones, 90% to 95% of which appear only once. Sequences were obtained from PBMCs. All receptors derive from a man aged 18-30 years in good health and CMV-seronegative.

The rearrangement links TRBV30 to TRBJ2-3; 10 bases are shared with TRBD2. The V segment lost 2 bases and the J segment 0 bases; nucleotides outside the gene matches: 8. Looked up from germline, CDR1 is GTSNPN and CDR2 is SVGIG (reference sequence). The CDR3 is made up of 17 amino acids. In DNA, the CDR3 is TGTGCCTGGAGTCCCTGGACTAGCGGTTTCAGCACAGATACGCAGTATTTT. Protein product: CAWSPWTSGFSTDTQYF.

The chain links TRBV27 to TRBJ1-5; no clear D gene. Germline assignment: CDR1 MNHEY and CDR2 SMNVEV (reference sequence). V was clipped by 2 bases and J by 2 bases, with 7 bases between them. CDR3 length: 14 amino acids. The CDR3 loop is CASSLRGRNQPQHF. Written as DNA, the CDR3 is TGTGCCAGCAGTTTAAGAGGGCGCAATCAGCCCCAGCATTTT.

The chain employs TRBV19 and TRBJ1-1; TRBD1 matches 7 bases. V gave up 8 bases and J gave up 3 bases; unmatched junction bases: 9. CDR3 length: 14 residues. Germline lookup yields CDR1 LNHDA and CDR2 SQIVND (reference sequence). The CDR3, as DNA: TGTGCCAGTGGGTTCGACAGGGTGCACACTGAAGCTTTCTTT. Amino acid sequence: CASGFDRVHTEAFF.

This CDR3 reads CASGHYSYNEQFF. CDR3 coding DNA: TGTGCCAGCGGACATTACTCCTACAATGAGCAGTTCTTC. The chain joins TRBV6-1 to TRBJ2-1, with D perhaps matching TRBD1 (5 bases). V was cut by 8 bases and J by 0 bases, with 8 bases left in between. The length of the CDR3 is 13 residues. Germline CDR1 MNHNS, CDR2 SASEGT.

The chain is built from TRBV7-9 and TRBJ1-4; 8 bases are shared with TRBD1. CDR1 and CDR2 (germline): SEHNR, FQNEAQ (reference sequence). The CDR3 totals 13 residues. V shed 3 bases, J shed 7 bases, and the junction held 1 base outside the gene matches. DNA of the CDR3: TGTGCCAGCAGCTTCGGACAGGGTGAAAAACTGTTTTTT. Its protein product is CASSFGQGEKLFF.

CDR3 region: CASSYKSGDSTDTQYF. The CDR3, as DNA: TGCGCCAGCAGCTACAAAAGCGGGGATAGCACAGATACGCAGTATTTT. V usage is TRBV5-1 and J usage is TRBJ2-3; 7 nucleotides match TRBD2. The V and J ends lost 3 bases and 0 bases, in that order; junction bases with no gene match: 7. Germline CDR1 SGHRS, CDR2 YFSETQ. The CDR3 contains 16 residues.

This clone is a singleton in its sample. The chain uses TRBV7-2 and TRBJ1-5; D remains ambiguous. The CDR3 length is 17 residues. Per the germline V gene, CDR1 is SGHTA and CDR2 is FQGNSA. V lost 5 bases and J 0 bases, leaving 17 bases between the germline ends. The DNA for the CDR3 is TGTGCCAGCAGCCCAGGCCTAAATCCAATTAGCAATCAGCCCCAGCATTTT. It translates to CASSPGLNPISNQPQHF.

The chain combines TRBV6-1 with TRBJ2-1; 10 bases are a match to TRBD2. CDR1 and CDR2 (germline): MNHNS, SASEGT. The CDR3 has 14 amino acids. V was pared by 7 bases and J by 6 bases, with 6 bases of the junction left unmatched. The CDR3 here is CASTWSGGVNEQFF. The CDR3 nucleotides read TGTGCCAGCACATGGAGCGGGGGGGTCAATGAGCAGTTCTTC.

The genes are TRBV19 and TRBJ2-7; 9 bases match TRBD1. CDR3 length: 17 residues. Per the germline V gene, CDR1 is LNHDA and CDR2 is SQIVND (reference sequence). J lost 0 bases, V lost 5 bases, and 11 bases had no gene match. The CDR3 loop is CASSPHPGTGSSYEQYF. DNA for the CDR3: TGTGCCAGTAGTCCCCACCCCGGGACAGGGAGCTCCTACGAGCAGTACTTC.

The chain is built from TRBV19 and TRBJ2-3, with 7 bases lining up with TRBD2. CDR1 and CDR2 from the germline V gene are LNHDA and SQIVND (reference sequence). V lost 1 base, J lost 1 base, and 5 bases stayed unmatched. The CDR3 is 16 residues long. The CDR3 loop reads CASSIVRLAGTDTQYF. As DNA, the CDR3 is TGTGCCAGTAGTATAGTCAGACTAGCAGGCACAGATACGCAGTATTTT.

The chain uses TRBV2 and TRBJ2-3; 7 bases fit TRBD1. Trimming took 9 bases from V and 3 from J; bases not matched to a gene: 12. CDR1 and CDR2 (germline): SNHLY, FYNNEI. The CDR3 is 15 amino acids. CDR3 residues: CARTSGGSGTDTQYF. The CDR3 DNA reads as TGTGCCAGGACTTCAGGGGGTAGTGGGACAGATACGCAGTATTTT.

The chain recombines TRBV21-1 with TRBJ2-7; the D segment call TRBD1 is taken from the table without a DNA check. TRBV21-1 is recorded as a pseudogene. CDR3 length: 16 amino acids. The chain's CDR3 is CASTKEGAGRRYEQYV. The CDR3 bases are TGTGCCAGCACCAAGGAGGGGGCGGGTAGGCGCTACGAGCAGTACGTC.

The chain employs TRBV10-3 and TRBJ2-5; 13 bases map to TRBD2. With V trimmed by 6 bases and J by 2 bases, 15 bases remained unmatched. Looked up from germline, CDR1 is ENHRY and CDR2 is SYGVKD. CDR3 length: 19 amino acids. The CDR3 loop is CAISPGGLAGPWKQETQYF. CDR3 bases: TGTGCCATCAGCCCCGGGGGACTAGCGGGACCATGGAAACAAGAGACCCAGTACTTC.

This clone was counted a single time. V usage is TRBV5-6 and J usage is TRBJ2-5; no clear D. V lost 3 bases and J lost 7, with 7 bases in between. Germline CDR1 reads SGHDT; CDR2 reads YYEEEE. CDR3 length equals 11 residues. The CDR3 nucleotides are TGTGCCAGCAGCTGGGCAGGGACCCAGTACTTC. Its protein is CASSWAGTQYF. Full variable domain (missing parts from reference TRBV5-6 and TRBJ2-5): DAGVTQSPTHLIKTRGQQVTLRCSPKSGHDTVSWYQQALGQGPQFIFQYYEEEERQRGNFPDRFSGHQFPNYSSELNVNALLLGDSALYLCASSWAGTQYFGPGTRLLVL.

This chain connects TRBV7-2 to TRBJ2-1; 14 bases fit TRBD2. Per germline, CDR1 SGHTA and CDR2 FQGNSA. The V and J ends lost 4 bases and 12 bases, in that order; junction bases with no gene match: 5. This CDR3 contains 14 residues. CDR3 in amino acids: CASSSGTSGSLQFF. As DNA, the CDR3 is TGTGCCAGCAGCTCAGGGACTAGCGGGAGCTTGCAGTTCTTC.

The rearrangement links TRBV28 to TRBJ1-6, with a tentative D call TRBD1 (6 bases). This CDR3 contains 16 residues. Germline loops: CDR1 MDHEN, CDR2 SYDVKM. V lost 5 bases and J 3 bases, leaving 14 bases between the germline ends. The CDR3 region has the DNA TGTGCCAGCAGTCCATCACAGGGAATCTATAATTCACCCCTCCACTTT. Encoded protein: CASSPSQGIYNSPLHF.

The CDR3 DNA reads TGTGCCAGCAAGGTAGCGGGTATCTACAATGAGCAGTTCTTC. The encoded protein is CASKVAGIYNEQFF. The chain joins TRBV27 to TRBJ2-1; TRBD2 matches at 7 bases. V gave up 7 bases and J gave up 3 bases; unmatched junction bases: 6. Germline CDR1 and CDR2: MNHEY and SMNVEV (reference sequence). The CDR3 is 14 amino acids.

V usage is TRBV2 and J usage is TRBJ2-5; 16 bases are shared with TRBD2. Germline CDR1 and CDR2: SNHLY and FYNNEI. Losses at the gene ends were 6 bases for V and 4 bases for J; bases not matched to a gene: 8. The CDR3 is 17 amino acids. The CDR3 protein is CASSPGTSGRARETQYF. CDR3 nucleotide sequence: TGTGCCAGCAGCCCCGGGACTAGCGGGAGGGCCAGAGAGACCCAGTACTTC.

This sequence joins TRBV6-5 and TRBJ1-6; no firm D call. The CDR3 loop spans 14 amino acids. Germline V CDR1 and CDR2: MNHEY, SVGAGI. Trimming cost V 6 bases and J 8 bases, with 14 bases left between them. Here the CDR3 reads CASSPGLLHSPLHF. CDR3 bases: TGTGCCAGCAGCCCAGGTCTCCTACATTCACCCCTCCACTTT.

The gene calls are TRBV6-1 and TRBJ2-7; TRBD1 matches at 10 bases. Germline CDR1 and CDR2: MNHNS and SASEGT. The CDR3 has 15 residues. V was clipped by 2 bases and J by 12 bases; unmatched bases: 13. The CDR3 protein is CASSETSGQGNSRYF. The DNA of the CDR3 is TGTGCCAGCAGTGAAACCTCGGGACAGGGGAATTCTCGGTACTTC.

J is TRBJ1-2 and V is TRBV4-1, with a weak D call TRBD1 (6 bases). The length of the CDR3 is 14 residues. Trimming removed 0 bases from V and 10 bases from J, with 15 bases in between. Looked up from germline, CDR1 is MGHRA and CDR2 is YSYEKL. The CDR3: CASSQDLSRQAYTF. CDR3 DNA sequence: TGCGCCAGCAGCCAAGATTTAAGCAGACAGGCCTACACCTTC.

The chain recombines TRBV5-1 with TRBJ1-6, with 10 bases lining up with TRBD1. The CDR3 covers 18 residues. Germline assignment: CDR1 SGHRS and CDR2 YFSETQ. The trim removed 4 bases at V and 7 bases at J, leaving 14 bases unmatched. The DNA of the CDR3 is TGCGCCAGCAGCCCCTGGGACAGGGGTTTCGGGATGAATTCACCCCTCCACTTT. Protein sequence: CASSPWDRGFGMNSPLHF.

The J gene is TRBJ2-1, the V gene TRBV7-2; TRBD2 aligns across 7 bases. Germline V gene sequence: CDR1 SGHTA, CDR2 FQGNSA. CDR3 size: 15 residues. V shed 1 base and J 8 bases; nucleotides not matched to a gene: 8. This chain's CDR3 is CASSLVGRAGDEQFF. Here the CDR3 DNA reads TGTGCCAGCAGCTTAGTAGGGAGGGCCGGGGATGAGCAGTTCTTC.

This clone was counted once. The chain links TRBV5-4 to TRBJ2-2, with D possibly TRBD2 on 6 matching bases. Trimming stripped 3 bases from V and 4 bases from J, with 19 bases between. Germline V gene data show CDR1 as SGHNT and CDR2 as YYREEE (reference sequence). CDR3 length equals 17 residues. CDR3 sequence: CASSSPGSGSFTGELFF. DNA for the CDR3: TGTGCCAGCAGCTCCCCGGGGAGCGGGTCGTTCACCGGGGAGCTGTTTTTT.